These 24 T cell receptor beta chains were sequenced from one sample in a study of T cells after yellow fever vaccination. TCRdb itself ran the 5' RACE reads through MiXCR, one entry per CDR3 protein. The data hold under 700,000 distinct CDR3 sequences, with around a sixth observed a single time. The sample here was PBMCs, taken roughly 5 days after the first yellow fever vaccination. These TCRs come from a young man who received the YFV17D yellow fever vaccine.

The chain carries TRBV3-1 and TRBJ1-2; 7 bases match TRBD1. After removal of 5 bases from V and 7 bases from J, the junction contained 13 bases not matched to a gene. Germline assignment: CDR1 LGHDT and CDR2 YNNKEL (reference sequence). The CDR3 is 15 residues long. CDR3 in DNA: TGTGCCAGCAGCAATTGGGACAGAGCGGTAACTGGCTACACCTTC. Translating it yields CASSNWDRAVTGYTF.

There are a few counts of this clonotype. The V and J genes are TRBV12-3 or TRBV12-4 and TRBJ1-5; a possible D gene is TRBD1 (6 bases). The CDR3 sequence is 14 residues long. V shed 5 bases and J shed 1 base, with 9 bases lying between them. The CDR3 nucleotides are TGTGCCAGCAGTGCAGACAGGAGCAATCAGCCCCAGCATTTT. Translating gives CASSADRSNQPQHF.

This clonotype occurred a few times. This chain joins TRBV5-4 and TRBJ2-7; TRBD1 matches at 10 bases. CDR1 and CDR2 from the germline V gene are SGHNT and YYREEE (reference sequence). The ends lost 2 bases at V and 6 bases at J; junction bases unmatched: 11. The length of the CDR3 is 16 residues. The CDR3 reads CASSFGGQGRSGEQYF. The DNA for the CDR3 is TGTGCCAGCAGCTTCGGGGGACAGGGGCGTTCGGGCGAGCAGTACTTC.

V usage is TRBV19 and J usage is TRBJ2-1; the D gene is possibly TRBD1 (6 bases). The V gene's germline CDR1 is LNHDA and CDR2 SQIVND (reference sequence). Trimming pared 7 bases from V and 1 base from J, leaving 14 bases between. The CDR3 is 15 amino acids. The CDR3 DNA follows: TGTGCCAGTACCACAACCGGGACATCCTACAATGAGCAGTTCTTC. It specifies CASTTTGTSYNEQFF.

The CDR3 coding sequence is TGTGCCAGCAGCTCTCCTATGAAGGGGTCGGAGACCCAGTACTTC. It yields the protein CASSSPMKGSETQYF. The chain couples TRBV5-4 to TRBJ2-5; maybe TRBD1 (5 bases). Germline V gene data show CDR1 as SGHNT and CDR2 as YYREEE (reference sequence). CDR3 length: 15 amino acids. The ends were cut back, 3 bases at V and 5 bases at J, with 17 bases in the middle.

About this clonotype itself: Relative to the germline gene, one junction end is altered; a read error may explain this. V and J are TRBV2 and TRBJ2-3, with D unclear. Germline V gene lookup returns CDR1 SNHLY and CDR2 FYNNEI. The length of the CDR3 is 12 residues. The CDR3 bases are TGTGCTAGCAAGGAGAGCACAGATACGCAGTATTTT. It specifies CASKESTDTQYF.

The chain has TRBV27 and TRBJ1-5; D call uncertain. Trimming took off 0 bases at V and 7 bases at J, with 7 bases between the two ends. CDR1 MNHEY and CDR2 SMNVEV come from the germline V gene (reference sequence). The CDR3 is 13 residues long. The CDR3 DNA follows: TGTGCCAGCAGTTTATCCGAAGGGCAGCCCCAGCATTTT. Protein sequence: CASSLSEGQPQHF.

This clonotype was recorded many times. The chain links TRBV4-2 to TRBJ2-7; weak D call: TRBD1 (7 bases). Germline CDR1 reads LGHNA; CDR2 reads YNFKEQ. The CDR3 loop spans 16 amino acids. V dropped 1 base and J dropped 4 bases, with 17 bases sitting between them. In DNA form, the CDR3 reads TGTGCCAGCAGCCAAGGGACAGGTGGGGGGCCTTACGAGCAGTACTTC. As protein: CASSQGTGGGPYEQYF.

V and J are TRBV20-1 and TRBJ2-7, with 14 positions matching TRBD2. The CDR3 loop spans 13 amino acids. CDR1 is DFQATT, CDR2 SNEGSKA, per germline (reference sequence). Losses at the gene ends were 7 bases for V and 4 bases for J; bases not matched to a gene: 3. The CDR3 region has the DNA TGCAGTGGGACTAGCGGGGGGAGATACGAGCAGTACGTC. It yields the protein CSGTSGGRYEQYV.

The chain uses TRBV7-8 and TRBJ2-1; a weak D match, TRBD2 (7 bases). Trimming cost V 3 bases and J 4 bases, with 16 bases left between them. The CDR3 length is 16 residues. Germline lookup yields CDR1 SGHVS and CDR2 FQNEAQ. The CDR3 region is CASSLGGGAAYNEQFF. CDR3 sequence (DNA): TGTGCCAGCAGCTTGGGTGGGGGGGCTGCGTACAATGAGCAGTTCTTC.

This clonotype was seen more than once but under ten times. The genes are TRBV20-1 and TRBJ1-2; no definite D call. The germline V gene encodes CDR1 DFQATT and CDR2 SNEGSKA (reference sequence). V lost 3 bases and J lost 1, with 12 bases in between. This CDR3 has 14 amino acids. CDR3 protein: CSARLGNGNYGYTF. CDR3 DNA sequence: TGCAGTGCTAGGTTGGGGAACGGTAACTATGGCTACACCTTC.

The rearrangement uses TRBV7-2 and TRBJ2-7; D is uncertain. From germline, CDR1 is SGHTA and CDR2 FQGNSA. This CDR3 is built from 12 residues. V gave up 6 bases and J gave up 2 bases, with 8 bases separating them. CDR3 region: CASRSKAYEQYF. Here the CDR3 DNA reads TGTGCCAGCAGATCGAAAGCCTACGAGCAGTACTTC.

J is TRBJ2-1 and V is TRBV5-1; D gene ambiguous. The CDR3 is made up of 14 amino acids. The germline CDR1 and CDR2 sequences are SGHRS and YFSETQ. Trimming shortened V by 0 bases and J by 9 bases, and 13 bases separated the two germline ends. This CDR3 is CASSLGRSMGEQFF. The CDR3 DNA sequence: TGCGCCAGCAGCTTGGGCAGGTCTATGGGTGAGCAGTTCTTC.

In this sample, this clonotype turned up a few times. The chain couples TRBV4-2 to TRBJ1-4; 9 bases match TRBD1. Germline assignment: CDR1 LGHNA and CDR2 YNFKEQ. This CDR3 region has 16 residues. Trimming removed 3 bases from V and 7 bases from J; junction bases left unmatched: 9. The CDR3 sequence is CASSHHDRGGSEKLFF. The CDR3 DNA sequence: TGTGCCAGCAGCCATCATGACAGGGGGGGGAGTGAAAAACTGTTTTTT.

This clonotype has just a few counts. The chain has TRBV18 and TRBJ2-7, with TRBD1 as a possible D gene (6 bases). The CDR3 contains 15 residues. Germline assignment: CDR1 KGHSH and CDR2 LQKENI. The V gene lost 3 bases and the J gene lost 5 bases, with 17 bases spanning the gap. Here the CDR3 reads CASSPGASTGNEQYV. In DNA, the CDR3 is TGTGCCAGCTCACCGGGGGCTAGCACCGGGAACGAGCAGTACGTC.

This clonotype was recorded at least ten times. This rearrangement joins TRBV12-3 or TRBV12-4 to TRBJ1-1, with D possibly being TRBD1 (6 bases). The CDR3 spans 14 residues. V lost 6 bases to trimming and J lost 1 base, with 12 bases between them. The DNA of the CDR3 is TGTGCCAGCAGCACGACAGGCTCGAACACTGAAGCTTTCTTT. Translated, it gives CASSTTGSNTEAFF.

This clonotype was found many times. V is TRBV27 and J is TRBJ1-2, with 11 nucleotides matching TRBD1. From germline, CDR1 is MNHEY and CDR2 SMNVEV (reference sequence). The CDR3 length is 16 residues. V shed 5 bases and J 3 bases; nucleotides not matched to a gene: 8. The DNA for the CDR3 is TGTGCCAGCAGTCGGACAGGGGGCAATCTCGACTATGGCTACACCTTC. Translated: CASSRTGGNLDYGYTF.

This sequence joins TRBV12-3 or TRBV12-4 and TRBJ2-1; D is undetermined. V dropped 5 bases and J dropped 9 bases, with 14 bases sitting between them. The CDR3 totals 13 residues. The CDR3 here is CASSLRGAGEQFF. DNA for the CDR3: TGTGCCAGCAGTCTTCGAGGTGCTGGTGAGCAGTTCTTC.

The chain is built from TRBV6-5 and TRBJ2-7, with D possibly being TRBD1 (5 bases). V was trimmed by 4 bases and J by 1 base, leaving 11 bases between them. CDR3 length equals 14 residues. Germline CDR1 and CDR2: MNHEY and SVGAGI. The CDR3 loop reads CASSSWTLSYEQYF. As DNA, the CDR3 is TGTGCCAGCAGTTCGTGGACACTATCCTACGAGCAGTACTTC.

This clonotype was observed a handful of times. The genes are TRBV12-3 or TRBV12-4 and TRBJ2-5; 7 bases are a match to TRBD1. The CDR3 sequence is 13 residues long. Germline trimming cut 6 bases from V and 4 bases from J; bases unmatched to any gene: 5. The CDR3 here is CASRTGVVETQYF. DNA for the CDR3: TGTGCCAGCAGAACAGGGGTTGTAGAGACCCAGTACTTC.

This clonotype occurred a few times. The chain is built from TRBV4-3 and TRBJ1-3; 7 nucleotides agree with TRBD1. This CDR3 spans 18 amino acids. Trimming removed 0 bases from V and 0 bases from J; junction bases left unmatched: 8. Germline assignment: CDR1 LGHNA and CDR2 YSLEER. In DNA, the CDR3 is TGCGCCAGCAGCCAAGACCAAGCGTACAGGGGCTCTGGAAACACCATATATTTT. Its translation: CASSQDQAYRGSGNTIYF.

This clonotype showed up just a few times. The CDR3 DNA sequence: TGTGCCACCAGCTTCGGTAGCACAGATACGCAGTATTTT. Translating gives CATSFGSTDTQYF. This chain links TRBV15 with TRBJ2-3; D is ambiguous. This CDR3 comprises 13 residues. In germline, CDR1 is LNHNV, CDR2 YYDKDF (reference sequence). With 5 bases removed from V and 0 bases from J, the gap between germline ends came to 6 bases. The full variable domain, in which reference TRBV15 and TRBJ2-3 provide the parts outside the CDR3, is DAMVIQNPRYQVTQFGKPVTLSCSQTLNHNVMYWYQQKSSQAPKLLFHYYDKDFNNEADTPDNFQSRRPNTSFCFLDIRSPGLGDTAMYLCATSFGSTDTQYFGPGTRLTVL.

The CDR3 DNA sequence: TGCGCCAGCAGCTTGGAGAACGTCCCGAACACTGAAGCTTTCTTT. Amino acid sequence: CASSLENVPNTEAFF. This chain connects TRBV5-1 to TRBJ1-1; D ambiguous. The V gene's germline CDR1 is SGHRS and CDR2 YFSETQ. This CDR3 has 15 amino acids. The V end lost 0 bases, the J end lost 1 base, and 10 bases lay between the germline ends.

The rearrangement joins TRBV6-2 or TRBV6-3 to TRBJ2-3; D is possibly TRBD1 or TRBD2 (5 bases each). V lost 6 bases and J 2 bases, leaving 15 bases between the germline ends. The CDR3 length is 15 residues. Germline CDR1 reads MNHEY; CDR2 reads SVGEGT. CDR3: CASREDDRPTDTQYF. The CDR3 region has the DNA TGTGCCAGCAGGGAGGATGACAGACCCACAGATACGCAGTATTTT.